The T cell receptor beta chain described here comes from a study of shared clonotypes between healthy human individuals. Measured with immunoSEQ multiplex PCR; TCRdb has only the in-frame clones, and not every one. The sample lists roughly 500,000 clones, more than 65% occurring once. Trimming removed 6 bases from V and 2 bases from J, with 12 bases in between. CDR1 is SNHLY, CDR2 FYNNEI, per germline. The CDR3 spans 14 residues. The sequenced sample was PBMCs. The TCR comes from a woman in her forties in good health. Some clones in this sample may be carry-over from other donors' samples. The chain links TRBV2 to TRBJ2-3; D possibly uses TRBD1 or TRBD2 (6 bases each). The CDR3 nucleotides read TGTGCCAGCAGCCCCACGGGGGCCACAGATACGCAGTATTTT. This sequence encodes CASSPTGATDTQYF.